This T cell receptor beta chain was recovered during a study of T cells in Graves' hyperthyroidism and ophthalmopathy. Study at large: It was at initial diagnosis, before any treatment, that peripheral blood was collected.

Based on clinical symptoms, serum thyroxine and TRAb, thyroid ultrasound and orbital computed tomography, diagnoses were reached. From 10 ml of fresh peripheral blood, PBMCs were isolated. The CDR3 regions of TCR beta were amplified from RNA transcripts. The primer set for the first-round RT-PCR of the TCR CDR3 was HTBI. TCRdb passed the multiplex PCR reads through MiXCR, listing each CDR3 protein once. This sample yields fewer than 550,000 distinct CDR3 sequences, of which less than 20% are seen a single time; around 7.3% belongs to the top ten. The receptor was derived from a woman between 18 and 29 years old with Graves' hyperthyroidism. Material: blood.

The CDR3 nucleotides read TGTGCCAGCAGCCCCGTGAGGGCTGGGGCCGGGGAGCTGTTTTTT. This encodes CASSPVRAGAGELFF. The rearrangement joins TRBV7-8 to TRBJ2-2; TRBD2 might be the D (5 bases). V was shortened by 5 bases and J by 6 bases, with 16 bases between the two germline ends. CDR3 length equals 15 residues. Germline V gives CDR1 SGHVS, CDR2 FQNEAQ. The full variable domain, in which reference TRBV7-8 and TRBJ2-2 provide the parts outside the CDR3, is GAGVSQSPRYKVAKRGQDVALRCDPISGHVSLFWYQQALGQGPEFLTYFQNEAQLDKSGLPSDRFFAERPEGSVSTLKIQRTQQEDSAVYLCASSPVRAGAGELFFGEGSRLTVL.